A selection of T cell receptor beta chains follows, all from one sample in a study of blood T cell repertoires in COVID-19. Profiling relied on immunoSEQ multiplex PCR, and the TCRdb table lists in-frame clones only, not all of them. The sample comprises roughly 200,000 clones, roughly nine tenths of which are singletons, and roughly 2.7% rests with the top ten. The sample consisted of PBMCs or T cells enriched from blood (not recorded which). The receptors derive from a woman in her thirties who had recovered from COVID-19. Both conserved end residues are part of each CDR3. Each record gives: D gene, clone size, V gene, J gene, CDR3 protein, CDR3 DNA. D genes are given only for firm matches. A clone size is listed for some rows: how often the clone was seen (once, few, many), or a class if it is expanded.

>TRBD1|few|TRBV7-2|TRBJ2-7
CASSSGTGNYEQYF
TGTGCCAGCAGCTCCGGGACAGGCAACTACGAGCAGTACTTC
>NA|NA|TRBV5-4|TRBJ1-5
CASSSGPGEPQHF
TGTGCCAGCAGTTCCGGGCCGGGAGAGCCCCAGCATTTT
>TRBD1|NA|TRBV5-1|TRBJ1-2
CASSLAGTDGYGYTF
TGCGCCAGCAGCTTGGCCGGGACAGACGGCTATGGCTACACCTTC
>TRBD1|NA|TRBV27|TRBJ1-6
CASSRTGASSYNSPLHF
TGTGCCAGCAGCCGGACAGGGGCCAGCTCCTATAATTCACCCCTCCACTTT
>NA|NA|TRBV5-6|TRBJ1-2
CASSLGGGYTF
TGTGCCAGCAGCTTGGGAGGAGGCTACACCTTC
>NA|NA|TRBV29-1|TRBJ1-2
CSVEDQGWGGTSDYGYTF
TGCAGCGTTGAAGATCAAGGGTGGGGAGGAACATCGGACTATGGCTACACCTTC
>TRBD2|NA|TRBV18|TRBJ2-7
CASSPTSGHEQYF
TGTGCCAGCTCACCAACTAGCGGCCACGAGCAGTACTTC
>TRBD1|few|TRBV5-1|TRBJ1-3
CASSQSQTGTGNTIYF
TGCGCCAGCAGCCAAAGCCAGACAGGGACTGGAAACACCATATATTTT
>NA|NA|TRBV6-6|TRBJ2-5
CASSYSISLETQYF
TGTGCCAGCAGTTACTCGATCAGTCTGGAGACCCAGTACTTC
>TRBD1|NA|TRBV29-1|TRBJ1-5
CSAGQRDQPQHF
TGCAGCGCGGGACAGAGAGATCAGCCCCAGCATTTT